Listed here are 13 T cell receptor beta chains from one sample, sequenced in a study of CD4 T cells in relation to SARS-CoV-2 and coronaviruses. Generated by immunoSEQ multiplex PCR, the TCRdb table keeps only in-frame clones and is missing some. The data show 20,000 or so clones, about 76% seen once. Before the COVID-19 pandemic, during about 2011-2019, CD4+ T cells were taken from unexposed donors. Isolation of CD4+ T cells took place after approximately 10 days in culture. Their antigens remain unidentified. The sample taken for sequencing was CD4+ T cells from PBMCs, cultured in vitro. Receptor source: a human donor in good health.

V is TRBV19 and J is TRBJ1-2; D is perhaps TRBD1 (5 bases). The germline CDR1 and CDR2 sequences are LNHDA and SQIVND (reference sequence). V dropped 4 bases and J dropped 5 bases, with 8 bases sitting between them. CDR3 length: 12 amino acids. Here the CDR3 reads CASSSDRYGYTF. CDR3 nucleotide sequence: TGTGCCAGTAGTAGTGACAGATATGGCTACACCTTC.

This clone appeared a few times. V is TRBV4-3 and J is TRBJ2-2; 11 positions match TRBD2. V lost 6 bases and J lost 5; bases outside the gene matches: 5. Germline CDR1 and CDR2: LGHNA and YSLEER. The CDR3 has 15 residues. This CDR3 is CASSAGTSGTGELFF. The CDR3, as DNA: TGCGCCAGCAGTGCCGGGACTAGCGGTACCGGGGAGCTGTTTTTT.

V gene TRBV20-1 combines with J gene TRBJ1-1; D is possibly TRBD1 (5 bases). The germline V and J ends were trimmed by 5 bases and 1 base, with 5 bases remaining between them. This CDR3 has 11 residues. Per the germline V gene, CDR1 is DFQATT and CDR2 is SNEGSKA (reference sequence). CDR3 DNA sequence: TGCAGTGCTGGACAGAACACTGAAGCTTTCTTT. Its protein is CSAGQNTEAFF.

A few counts support this clone. J is TRBJ2-7 and V is TRBV2, with D unresolved. This CDR3 is 13 amino acids long. Germline-derived CDR1 and CDR2 are SNHLY and FYNNEI. Trimming took off 2 bases at V and 6 bases at J, with 11 bases between the two ends. The CDR3 is CASSERGSVEQYF. The CDR3 region has the DNA TGTGCCAGCAGTGAACGCGGTTCTGTCGAGCAGTACTTC. The full variable domain, with the rest looked up from reference TRBV2 and TRBJ2-7, is EPEVTQTPSHQVTQMGQEVILRCVPISNHLYFYWYRQILGQKVEFLVSFYNNEISEKSEIFDDQFSVERPDGSNFTLKIRSTKLEDSAMYFCASSERGSVEQYFGPGTRLTVT.

This clone has just one count. This chain uses TRBV7-8 with TRBJ1-2, with D perhaps TRBD1 (6 bases). The CDR3 contains 15 residues. Germline V gives CDR1 SGHVS, CDR2 FQNEAQ. Trimming removed 0 bases at V and 3 bases at J, with 11 bases between. The CDR3 sequence: CASSLARGADYGYTF. CDR3 bases: TGTGCCAGCAGCTTAGCTCGGGGGGCGGACTATGGCTACACCTTC.

This rearrangement joins TRBV5-5 to TRBJ1-2; TRBD1 might be the D (5 bases). This CDR3 has 14 amino acids. Germline loops: CDR1 SGHKS, CDR2 YYEKEE (reference sequence). Trimming took 4 bases from V and 4 from J, leaving 14 bases between them. Written as DNA, the CDR3 is TGTGCCAGCAGCCCCGGGCAGGGAGCCTATGGCTACACCTTC. Translated: CASSPGQGAYGYTF.

The chain links TRBV5-4 to TRBJ2-7, with D unclear. The CDR3 runs 13 residues. Trimming stripped 0 bases from V and 6 bases from J, with 10 bases between. CDR1 is SGHNT and CDR2 is YYREEE in the germline V gene (reference sequence). CDR3 protein: CASSLDWGGEQYF. CDR3 bases: TGTGCCAGCAGCTTGGATTGGGGTGGCGAGCAGTACTTC. Drawing the rest from reference TRBV5-4 and TRBJ2-7, the complete variable domain is ETGVTQSPTHLIKTRGQQVTLRCSSQSGHNTVSWYQQALGQGPQFIFQYYREEENGRGNFPPRFSGLQFPNYSSELNVNALELDDSALYLCASSLDWGGEQYFGPGTRLTVT.

This chain links TRBV6-5 with TRBJ2-1; a possible D gene is TRBD2 (6 bases). Germline CDR1 MNHEY, CDR2 SVGAGI. Trimming removed 6 bases at V and 5 bases at J, with 11 bases between. This CDR3 region has 13 residues. CDR3 protein: CASSPRRDNEQFF. The CDR3 DNA sequence: TGTGCCAGCAGCCCCAGGAGGGACAATGAGCAGTTCTTC.

The chain links TRBV4-3 to TRBJ2-7, with D tentatively TRBD2 (5 bases). Trimming took off 3 bases at V and 8 bases at J, with 17 bases between the two ends. The CDR3 spans 14 residues. CDR1 is LGHNA and CDR2 is YSLEER in the germline V gene. CDR3 residues: CASSQLPRATQQYF. The CDR3 nucleotides read TGCGCCAGCAGCCAGCTTCCGCGGGCAACCCAGCAGTACTTC.

This clone came up a few times. The chain recombines TRBV27 with TRBJ2-3; TRBD1 agrees at 7 bases. Germline CDR1 MNHEY, CDR2 SMNVEV (reference sequence). Germline trimming cut 6 bases from V and 3 bases from J; bases unmatched to any gene: 0. The length of the CDR3 is 12 residues. The CDR3 bases are TGTGCCAGCAGGGACAGGACAGATACGCAGTATTTT. It codes for CASRDRTDTQYF.

This chain joins TRBV11-2 and TRBJ2-7; tentatively, D is TRBD2 (6 bases). The V gene lost 5 bases and the J gene lost 2 bases, with 13 bases spanning the gap. The V gene's germline CDR1 is SGHAT and CDR2 FQNNGV. The CDR3 has 14 amino acids. CDR3 nucleotide sequence: TGTGCCAGCAGCCCCGCGGGGTTGGCCTACGAGCAGTACTTC. Translation: CASSPAGLAYEQYF.

This chain connects TRBV7-2 to TRBJ2-7; 9 bases are a match to TRBD1. The J segment lost 4 bases and the V segment lost 5 bases, leaving 6 bases of the junction unmatched. Germline CDR1 is SGHTA and CDR2 is FQGNSA. This CDR3 is 14 amino acids long. The DNA of the CDR3 is TGTGCCAGCAGCCCGCGACAGGGGGGGTACGAGCAGTACTTC. Protein product: CASSPRQGGYEQYF.

The CDR3 loop reads CASSLGGGETYNEQFF. The CDR3, as DNA: TGTGCCAGCAGCTTAGGCGGGGGGGAGACCTACAATGAGCAGTTCTTC. The rearrangement links TRBV7-2 to TRBJ2-1, with TRBD2 identical over 9 bases. This CDR3 is built from 16 residues. Trimming removed 1 base from V and 2 bases from J; junction bases left unmatched: 3. The germline CDR1 and CDR2 sequences are SGHTA and FQGNSA.